The TCR beta chain under discussion was sequenced for a study of blood T cell repertoires in COVID-19 (dated by TCRdb to 2020 to 2022). About the study as a whole: Collaborator samples came from the United States, Italy and Spain and covered acute and convalescent phases of COVID-19. Deeply sampled blood TCRbeta repertoires from subjects exposed to, actively infected with, or recovered from COVID-19 were included in the dataset. A de-identified subject ID, COVID-19 status, age in years and sex were almost always included in the sample metadata. Where available, HLA class I and class II types were obtained from metadata supplied by the sample provider rather than from assay-based typing. The prospective study material was composed of cDNA or gDNA derived from T cells, B-cell-depleted T cells, or PBMCs. The samples were drawn from two sources: the first 160 participants of the ongoing ImmuneRACE study, and 1,000 to 1,500 subjects contributed by 6 global collaborators. The repertoires were released in a freely available public database intended as a resource for research on the immune response to SARS-CoV-2.

Trimming at the junction amounts to 6 bases on V and 1 base on J, and the germline ends lie 10 bases apart. CDR3 length: 13 amino acids, cysteine to phenylalanine. The entry retains the CDR3 DNA only, 39 bases that are in frame from base 1. CDR1 is given as KGHSH and CDR2 as LQKENI, both from the germline V gene. The study at large found these results: How much clinical and demographic metadata was included differed by source and by participant, and the metadata was provided uncurated.

The immunoSEQ Assay, a bias-controlled multiplex PCR, was used to amplify TCRbeta CDR3 regions from genomic DNA. From the authors' description of their analysis: The number of nucleated cells in each sample was estimated by amplification of reference gene primers within the assay. To quantify the absolute abundance of each unique TCRbeta CDR3 rearrangement, sequence reads were collapsed and filtered. Productive Simpson clonality was computed per sample as the square root of Simpson's diversity index over productive rearrangements. TCRdb took this table from immuneACCESS and kept in-frame rearrangements with V and J called. Such tables lack part of the clones; where checked against another copy, unresolved V genes explain under half of the gap, and the rest is unexplained. The V and J calls and clone size are taken from that table; D and trimming were inferred from the DNA. This sample has about 290,000 clones in its table, and just under 85% of those were observed once. Clones ranked in the top ten supply over 3.5% of the sample.

With regard to this clone: The antigen it binds to is not known. It has no much larger one-base neighbor in the sample; base qualities were not kept. This same CDR3 is encoded by further DNA sequences in the sample.

The collaborating institutions used their own protocols to collect whole blood in K2EDTA tubes. For TCRbeta analysis, collaborators shipped samples in one of three forms: frozen whole blood, isolated PBMCs, or DNA extracted from either of those sample types. The sequenced material came from peripheral blood. The clonotype comes from a woman between 50 and 59 years old with active or convalescent COVID-19. The V gene is TRBV18 and the J gene is TRBJ2-7; TRBD1 is a weak D gene call, 6 bases matching. For the CDR3, the sequence is CASSPGQSYEQYF. The base sequence is TGTGCCAGCTCCCCCGGACAGTCCTACGAGCAGTACTTC.